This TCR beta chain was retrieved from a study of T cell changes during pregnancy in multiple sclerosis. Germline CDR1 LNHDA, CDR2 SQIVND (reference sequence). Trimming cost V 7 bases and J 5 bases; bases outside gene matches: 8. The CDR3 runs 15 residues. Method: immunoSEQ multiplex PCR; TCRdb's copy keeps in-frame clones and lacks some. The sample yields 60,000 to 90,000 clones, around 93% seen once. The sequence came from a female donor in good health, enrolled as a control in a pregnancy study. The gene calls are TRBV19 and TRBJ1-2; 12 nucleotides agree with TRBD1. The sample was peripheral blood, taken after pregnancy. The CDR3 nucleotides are TGTGCCAGTACCCCAGGGACAGGGGGCCGGTATGGCTACACCTTC. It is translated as CASTPGTGGRYGYTF.